The present entry profiles one T cell receptor (beta chain) with its context. It was with random hexamers that roughly 0.5 to 1 ug RNA was reverse transcribed. The immunoSEQ assay covered 54 Vbeta and 13 Jbeta segments for CDR3. TCRdb processed the immunoSEQ multiplex PCR reads anew with MiXCR; each CDR3 protein has one entry. The sample contains about 200,000 distinct CDR3 sequences, roughly 96% of which appear only once. The record originates from a study of CD8 T cells in Susac syndrome. The sample comprised CD4+ T cells from PBMCs. This clonotype was sampled from a human donor in good health.

The CDR3: CASSLAPQADNEKLFF. The CDR3 coding sequence is TGTGCCAGCAGCTTAGCGCCCCAGGCCGACAATGAAAAACTGTTTTTT. The V call is TRBV7-6, the J call TRBJ1-4; D ambiguous. V lost 0 bases to trimming and J lost 5 bases, with 13 bases between them. This CDR3 region has 16 residues. Per germline, CDR1 SGHVS and CDR2 FNYEAQ.